A single sample gave rise to the 23 T cell receptor beta chains below, sequenced in a study of cytomegalovirus exposure and HLA in healthy donors (dated by TCRdb to 2016 to 2017). Receptors were amplified or captured by the immunoSEQ multiplex PCR assay. For the multiplex PCR, a mixture combining 60 forward primers for TCR Vbeta segments and 13 reverse primers for TCR Jbeta segments was used. TCRdb obtained this table from immuneACCESS and retained in-frame rearrangements with V and J assigned. These tables miss some clones; where compared with another copy, unresolved V genes account for less than half of the shortfall, and the remainder is unexplained. Here the sample has about 91,000 clones; more than 55% occur a single time. The top ten hold roughly 2.1% of the sample. Source material: PBMCs. The receptors originated from a human donor in good health.

The chain recombines TRBV5-4 with TRBJ1-6; D remains ambiguous. Per germline, CDR1 SGHNT and CDR2 YYREEE (reference sequence). Trimming removed 4 bases from V and 7 bases from J, with 9 bases in between. The CDR3 consists of 13 residues. The CDR3 DNA is TGTGCCAGCAGCCCCCCTAACAATTCACCCCTCCACTTT. Amino acid sequence: CASSPPNNSPLHF.

The V call is TRBV5-1, the J call TRBJ2-5; 8 nucleotides agree with TRBD2. This CDR3 contains 15 residues. Germline CDR1 SGHRS, CDR2 YFSETQ. The trim removed 4 bases at V and 4 bases at J, leaving 9 bases unmatched. The CDR3 DNA reads TGCGCCAGCAGCCTCCCAACGGGGGGGCGAGAGACCCAGTACTTC. It specifies CASSLPTGGRETQYF. The full variable domain, its missing parts supplied by reference TRBV5-1 and TRBJ2-5, is KAGVTQTPRYLIKTRGQQVTLSCSPISGHRSVSWYQQTPGQGLQFLFEYFSETQRNKGNFPGRFSGRQFSNSRSEMNVSTLELGDSALYLCASSLPTGGRETQYFGPGTRLLVL.

This clone is medium-sized. The chain recombines TRBV19 with TRBJ1-3; the D is unclear. V was cut by 3 bases and J by 11 bases, with 11 bases left in between. Germline-derived CDR1 and CDR2 are LNHDA and SQIVND (reference sequence). The CDR3 has 12 residues. The CDR3: CASSISSIAIYF. The CDR3 coding sequence is TGTGCCAGTAGTATTTCCAGTATCGCCATATATTTT.

V is TRBV7-9 and J is TRBJ1-2, with a possible D match to TRBD1 (5 bases). The CDR3 spans 14 residues. V dropped 5 bases and J dropped 2 bases, with 12 bases sitting between them. CDR1 and CDR2 from the germline V gene are SEHNR and FQNEAQ (reference sequence). The CDR3 DNA follows: TGTGCCAGCAGCCCCCCCGGGGGGAACTATGGCTACACCTTC. Encoded protein: CASSPPGGNYGYTF.

In DNA, the CDR3 is TGTGCCATCAGTGAGTCGAGACAGGGGATTATGCCCCAGCATTTT. This translates into CAISESRQGIMPQHF. The chain recombines TRBV10-3 with TRBJ1-5; TRBD1 matches 8 bases. The germline gives CDR1 ENHRY, CDR2 SYGVKD. The V segment lost 0 bases and the J segment 9 bases; nucleotides outside the gene matches: 7. There are 15 residues in the CDR3.

This rearrangement joins TRBV15 to TRBJ1-4, with D maybe TRBD1 (6 bases). Trimming shortened V by 3 bases and J by 6 bases, and 14 bases separated the two germline ends. This CDR3 has 15 residues. Germline lookup yields CDR1 LNHNV and CDR2 YYDKDF (reference sequence). The chain's CDR3 is CATSREGGADEKLFF. For the CDR3, the DNA is TGTGCCACCAGCAGGGAGGGGGGGGCCGATGAAAAACTGTTTTTT.

This CDR3 reads CASSLELRNSPLHF. Here the CDR3 DNA reads TGTGCCAGCAGCTTAGAACTCCGTAATTCACCCCTCCACTTT. The rearrangement joins TRBV7-9 to TRBJ1-6; D gene ambiguous. Trimming took 1 base from V and 6 from J, leaving 7 bases between them. CDR3 length equals 14 residues. Germline V lookup: CDR1 SEHNR, CDR2 FQNEAQ (reference sequence).

This clone was recorded a few times. V usage is TRBV7-2 and J usage is TRBJ2-5; D is unclear. V was trimmed by 1 base and J by 5 bases, leaving 5 bases between them. This CDR3 region has 12 residues. Germline lookup yields CDR1 SGHTA and CDR2 FQGNSA. The CDR3 loop is CASSLVMETQYF. The CDR3 DNA is TGTGCCAGCAGCTTAGTTATGGAGACCCAGTACTTC.

The genes are TRBV5-4 and TRBJ1-6; D gene ambiguous. Per germline, CDR1 SGHNT and CDR2 YYREEE (reference sequence). This CDR3 spans 15 amino acids. Deletions cut 0 bases from V and 2 bases from J, with 6 bases between. CDR3 sequence (DNA): TGTGCCAGCAGCTTGGCAGAGGCCTATAATTCACCCCTCCACTTT. This gives the protein CASSLAEAYNSPLHF.

J is TRBJ1-5 and V is TRBV7-6; 7 positions agree with TRBD1. The CDR3 covers 16 residues. The germline V gene encodes CDR1 SGHVS and CDR2 FNYEAQ. Trimming took 1 base from V and 0 from J; bases not matched to a gene: 3. The CDR3 DNA reads TGTGCCAGCAGCTTAGAACAGGGGAATAGCAATCAGCCCCAGCATTTT. It yields the protein CASSLEQGNSNQPQHF.

The chain has TRBV9 and TRBJ1-1; D is ambiguous. The CDR3 extends over 14 amino acids. V dropped 0 bases and J dropped 1 base, with 7 bases sitting between them. Germline V lookup: CDR1 SGDLS, CDR2 YYNGEE. CDR3: CASSVGEKNTEAFF. As DNA, the CDR3 is TGTGCCAGCAGCGTAGGAGAGAAGAACACTGAAGCTTTCTTT.

The rearrangement uses TRBV6-5 and TRBJ1-6, with D possibly matching TRBD1 (6 bases). The CDR3 has 14 residues. Trimming pared 6 bases from V and 5 bases from J, leaving 11 bases between. CDR1 MNHEY and CDR2 SVGAGI come from the germline V gene. The CDR3 nucleotides read TGTGCCAGCAGAGGGACAACCAATAATTCACCCCTCCACTTT. Translating gives CASRGTTNNSPLHF.

This clone came up a few times. The chain recombines TRBV6-6 with TRBJ1-1; D gene unclear. This CDR3 comprises 14 residues. Looked up from germline, CDR1 is MNHNY and CDR2 is SVGAGI (reference sequence). Trimming pared 0 bases from V and 4 bases from J, leaving 9 bases between. CDR3 nucleotide sequence: TGTGCCAGCAGTTACTCGGAGAGGCCCACTGAAGCTTTCTTT. This sequence encodes CASSYSERPTEAFF.

This chain links TRBV19 with TRBJ1-5; D unresolved. The CDR3 totals 13 residues. The V gene lost 3 bases and the J gene lost 6 bases, with 9 bases spanning the gap. The germline CDR1 and CDR2 sequences are LNHDA and SQIVND (reference sequence). As DNA, the CDR3 is TGTGCCAGTAGTATTATAGTCGCTCAGCCCCAGCATTTT. Translation gives CASSIIVAQPQHF.

The chain joins TRBV7-2 to TRBJ2-3; D may be TRBD1 (6 bases). The ends were cut back, 1 base at V and 0 bases at J, with 17 bases in the middle. The germline V gene has CDR1 SGHTA and CDR2 FQGNSA. This CDR3 has 18 residues. The CDR3 nucleotides are TGTGCCAGCAGCTTAGGAGGGGGTTTTTCCCGGAGCACAGATACGCAGTATTTT. Its translation: CASSLGGGFSRSTDTQYF.

This chain connects TRBV29-1 to TRBJ2-5; D may be TRBD1 (5 bases). Between the trimmed V and J ends, which lost 2 bases and 5 bases, there was a span of 6 bases. CDR1 is SQVTM and CDR2 is ANQGSEA in the germline V gene. The CDR3 contains 11 residues. The CDR3 bases are TGCAGCGTTGAAAAGGGGGAGACCCAGTACTTC. Encoded protein: CSVEKGETQYF.

This clone was seen a handful of times. V usage is TRBV2 and J usage is TRBJ1-4; 8 nucleotides align to TRBD1. The V segment lost 6 bases and the J segment 8 bases; nucleotides outside the gene matches: 11. This CDR3 comprises 15 residues. CDR1 and CDR2 from the germline V gene are SNHLY and FYNNEI. The CDR3 region has the DNA TGTGCCAGCAGGGCCCGACAGGGGTTTGGGGAAAAACTGTTTTTT. This translates into CASRARQGFGEKLFF.

This chain uses TRBV7-2 with TRBJ1-4; 7 bases are a match to TRBD1. Germline V lookup: CDR1 SGHTA, CDR2 FQGNSA. J gave up 8 bases and V 4 bases, and 13 bases lay outside the gene matches. The CDR3 is made up of 16 amino acids. The CDR3 region has the DNA TGTGCCAGCAGCTACCGACAGGGAGGAGTTATCGAAAAACTGTTTTTT. Translated, it gives CASSYRQGGVIEKLFF. Full variable domain (rest looked up from reference TRBV7-2 and TRBJ1-4): GAGVSQSPSNKVTEKGKDVELRCDPISGHTALYWYRQSLGQGLEFLIYFQGNSAPDKSGLPSDRFSAERTGGSVSTLTIQRTQQEDSAVYLCASSYRQGGVIEKLFFGSGTQLSVL.

The CDR3: CASRLVGGACNEQYF. Here the CDR3 DNA reads TGTGCAAGTCGCTTAGTCGGGGGGGCCTGTAACGAGCAGTACTTC. V gene TRBV12-2 combines with J gene TRBJ2-7; TRBD2, the table's D call, lacks a check against the DNA. TRBV12-2 has pseudogene status. CDR3 size: 15 residues.

This clone was observed a single time. This chain uses TRBV19 with TRBJ2-2, with 11 bases fitting TRBD2. The V segment lost 9 bases and the J segment 2 bases; nucleotides outside the gene matches: 17. Germline loops: CDR1 LNHDA, CDR2 SQIVND (reference sequence). This CDR3 comprises 19 residues. The CDR3 sequence is CARMGVPGLADLNTGELFF. In DNA, the CDR3 is TGTGCCAGGATGGGGGTACCGGGACTAGCGGACCTCAACACCGGGGAGCTGTTTTTT.

This clone was detected once. The chain uses TRBV4-1 and TRBJ1-1; TRBD1 might be the D (5 bases). This CDR3 has 14 residues. Between the trimmed V and J ends, which lost 0 bases and 2 bases, there was a span of 7 bases. The germline CDR1 and CDR2 sequences are MGHRA and YSYEKL. In DNA, the CDR3 is TGCGCCAGCAGCCAAGAGACAGTTAACACTGAAGCTTTCTTT. Protein product: CASSQETVNTEAFF.

In this sample, this clone turned up a few times. The chain recombines TRBV5-5 with TRBJ1-2; possibly TRBD1 for D (5 bases). V was clipped by 0 bases and J by 2 bases, with 14 bases between them. There are 16 residues in the CDR3. CDR1 is SGHKS and CDR2 is YYEKEE in the germline V gene (reference sequence). CDR3 loop: CASSLASDRTNYGYTF. The CDR3 DNA reads as TGTGCCAGCAGCTTGGCATCCGACAGAACCAACTATGGCTACACCTTC.

This chain connects TRBV7-6 to TRBJ2-3; D might be TRBD2 (6 bases). Trimming left V 6 bases short and J 2 bases short, with 18 bases between. This CDR3 comprises 16 residues. Germline CDR1 is SGHVS and CDR2 is FNYEAQ. The CDR3 region is CASSRNPGLDTDTQYF. The CDR3 bases are TGTGCCAGCAGTCGTAATCCGGGACTTGACACAGATACGCAGTATTTT.